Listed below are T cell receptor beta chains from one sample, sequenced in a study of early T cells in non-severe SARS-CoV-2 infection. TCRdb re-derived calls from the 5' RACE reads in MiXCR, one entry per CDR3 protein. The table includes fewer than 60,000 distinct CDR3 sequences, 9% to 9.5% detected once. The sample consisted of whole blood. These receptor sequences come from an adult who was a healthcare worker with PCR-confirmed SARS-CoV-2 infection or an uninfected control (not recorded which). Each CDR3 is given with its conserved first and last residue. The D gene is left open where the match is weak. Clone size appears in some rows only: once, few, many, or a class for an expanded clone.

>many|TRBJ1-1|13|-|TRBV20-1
TGCAGTGCCTCTGACAGCTATTACACTGAAGCTTTCTTT
CSASDSYYTEAFF
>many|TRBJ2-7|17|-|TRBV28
TGTGCCAGCAGTTTAACTGGGGGGGCTCGGGGTAGGAACGAGCAGTACTTC
CASSLTGGARGRNEQYF
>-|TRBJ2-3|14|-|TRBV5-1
TGCGCCAGCAGCTTAAGTCAGGGGACAGATACGCAGTATTTT
CASSLSQGTDTQYF
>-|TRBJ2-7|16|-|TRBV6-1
TGTGCCAGCAGTACCAGCCGGGACCTGAACCCCTACGAGCAGTACTTC
CASSTSRDLNPYEQYF
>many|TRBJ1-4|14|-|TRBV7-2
TGTGCCAGCAGCTTACAGGGGCGCGGTGAAAAACTGTTTTTT
CASSLQGRGEKLFF
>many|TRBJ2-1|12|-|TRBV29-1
TGCAGCGTGCCGGGAACGTACAATGAGCAGTTCTTC
CSVPGTYNEQFF
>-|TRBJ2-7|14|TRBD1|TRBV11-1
TGTGCCAGCAGCCCGGGGACAGACCGCTACGAGCAGTACTTC
CASSPGTDRYEQYF
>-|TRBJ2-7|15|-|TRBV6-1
TGTGCCAGCACCCCGAGGGAAGAGAGACTATACGAGCAGTACTTC
CASTPREERLYEQYF
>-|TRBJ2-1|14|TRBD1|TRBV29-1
TGCAGCGTTGGAACAGGGGGCCGCTACAATGAGCAGTTCTTC
CSVGTGGRYNEQFF
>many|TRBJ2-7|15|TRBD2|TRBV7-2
TGTGCCAGCAGCTCTAGCGGGACCATCTACTACGAGCAGTACTTC
CASSSSGTIYYEQYF
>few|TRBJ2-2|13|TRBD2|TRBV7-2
TGTGCCAGCAGCTTTAGCGGGCGCGGGGAGCTGTTTTTT
CASSFSGRGELFF
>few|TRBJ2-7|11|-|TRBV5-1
TGCGCCAGCAGCCGCTCAGAGGAGCAGTACTTC
CASSRSEEQYF
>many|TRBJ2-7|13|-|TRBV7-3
TGTGCCAGCAGCGGGGTTGTAGGGGGCGAGCAGTACTTC
CASSGVVGGEQYF
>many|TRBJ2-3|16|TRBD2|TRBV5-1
TGCGCCAGCAGCCAGGGACTAGCGGGGGACACAGATACGCAGTATTTT
CASSQGLAGDTDTQYF
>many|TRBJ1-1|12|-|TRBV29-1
TGCAGCGTTGAAGATGGGGTCACTGAAGCTTTCTTT
CSVEDGVTEAFF
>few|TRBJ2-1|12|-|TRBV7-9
TGTGCCAGCAGCTCACAGGGTAAGGAGCAGTTCTTC
CASSSQGKEQFF
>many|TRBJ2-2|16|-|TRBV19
TGTGCCAGTAGTATATTAACAGGAGTACACACCGGGGAGCTGTTTTTT
CASSILTGVHTGELFF
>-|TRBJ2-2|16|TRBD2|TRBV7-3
TGTGCCAGCAGCTCGAATAGCGGGAGGATGATCGGGGAGCTGTTTTTT
CASSSNSGRMIGELFF
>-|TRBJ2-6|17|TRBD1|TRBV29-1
TGCAGCGCACAGGGGCCGGATCATCTTTCTGGGGCCAACGTCCTGACTTTC
CSAQGPDHLSGANVLTF
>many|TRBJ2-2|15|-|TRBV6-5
TGTGCCAGCAGGTCCCCGGGACTGCCCTCCGGGGAGCTGTTTTTT
CASRSPGLPSGELFF
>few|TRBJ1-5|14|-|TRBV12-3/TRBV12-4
TGTGCCAGCAGCCCAGAGGGCAGCAATCAGCCCCAGCATTTT
CASSPEGSNQPQHF
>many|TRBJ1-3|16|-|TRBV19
TGTGCCAGTAGTATAGGGGGGGCCAACTCTGGAAACACCATATATTTT
CASSIGGANSGNTIYF
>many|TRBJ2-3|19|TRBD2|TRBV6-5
TGTGCCAGCACCACGGGGCTAGCGGGAGGGCCTTTACGGGCAGATACGCAGTATTTT
CASTTGLAGGPLRADTQYF